This entry is about one T cell receptor (beta chain). The sample originates from a study of CD8 T cells in Susac syndrome. The CDR3 runs 16 residues. V trimming: 5 bases; J trimming: 3 bases; junction bases outside the gene matches: 8. The germline CDR1 and CDR2 sequences are SGHVS and FQNEAQ. CD8+ and CD4+ T cells circulating in blood were sequenced for TCR beta. The multiple sclerosis control group comprised treatment-naive patients with stable or active relapsing-remitting disease. TEMRA cells were FACS-enriched and CD8+ and CD4+ T cells negatively isolated. It was with random hexamers that 0.5 to 1 ug RNA was reverse transcribed. The amplification used immunoSEQ multiplex PCR on TCR beta CDR3; it spanned 54 Vbeta and 13 Jbeta. One entry per CDR3 protein, called by TCRdb with MiXCR from the immunoSEQ multiplex PCR reads. Of some 300,000 distinct CDR3 sequences in the sample, 70% to 90% were seen once.

The sample was CD8+ T cells from PBMCs. This chain uses TRBV7-8 with TRBJ2-2, with TRBD2 matching over 8 bases. The clonotype was recovered from a human donor with multiple sclerosis. DNA of the CDR3: TGTGCCAGCAGCCATGGTGTAGCGGGGTACACCGGGGAGCTGTTTTTT. Amino acids: CASSHGVAGYTGELFF.